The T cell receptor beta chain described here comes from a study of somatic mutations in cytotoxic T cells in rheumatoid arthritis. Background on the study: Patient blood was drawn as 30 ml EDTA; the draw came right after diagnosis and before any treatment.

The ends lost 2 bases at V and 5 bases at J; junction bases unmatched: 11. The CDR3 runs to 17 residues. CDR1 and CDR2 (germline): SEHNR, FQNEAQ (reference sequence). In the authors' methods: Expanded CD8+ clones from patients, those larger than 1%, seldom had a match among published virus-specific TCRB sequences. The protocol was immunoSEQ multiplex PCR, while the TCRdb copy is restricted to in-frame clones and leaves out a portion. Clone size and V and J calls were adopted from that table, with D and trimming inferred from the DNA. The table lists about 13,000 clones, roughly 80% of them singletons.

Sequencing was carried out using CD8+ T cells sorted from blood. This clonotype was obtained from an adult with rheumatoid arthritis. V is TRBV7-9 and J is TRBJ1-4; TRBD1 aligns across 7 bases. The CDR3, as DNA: TGTGCCAGCAGCTTAAATTATCGGGGACAGTACAATGAAAAACTGTTTTTT. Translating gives CASSLNYRGQYNEKLFF. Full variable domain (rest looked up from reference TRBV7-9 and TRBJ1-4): DTGVSQNPRHKITKRGQNVTFRCDPISEHNRLYWYRQTLGQGPEFLTYFQNEAQLEKSRLLSDRFSAERPKGSFSTLEIQRTEQGDSAMYLCASSLNYRGQYNEKLFFGSGTQLSVL.